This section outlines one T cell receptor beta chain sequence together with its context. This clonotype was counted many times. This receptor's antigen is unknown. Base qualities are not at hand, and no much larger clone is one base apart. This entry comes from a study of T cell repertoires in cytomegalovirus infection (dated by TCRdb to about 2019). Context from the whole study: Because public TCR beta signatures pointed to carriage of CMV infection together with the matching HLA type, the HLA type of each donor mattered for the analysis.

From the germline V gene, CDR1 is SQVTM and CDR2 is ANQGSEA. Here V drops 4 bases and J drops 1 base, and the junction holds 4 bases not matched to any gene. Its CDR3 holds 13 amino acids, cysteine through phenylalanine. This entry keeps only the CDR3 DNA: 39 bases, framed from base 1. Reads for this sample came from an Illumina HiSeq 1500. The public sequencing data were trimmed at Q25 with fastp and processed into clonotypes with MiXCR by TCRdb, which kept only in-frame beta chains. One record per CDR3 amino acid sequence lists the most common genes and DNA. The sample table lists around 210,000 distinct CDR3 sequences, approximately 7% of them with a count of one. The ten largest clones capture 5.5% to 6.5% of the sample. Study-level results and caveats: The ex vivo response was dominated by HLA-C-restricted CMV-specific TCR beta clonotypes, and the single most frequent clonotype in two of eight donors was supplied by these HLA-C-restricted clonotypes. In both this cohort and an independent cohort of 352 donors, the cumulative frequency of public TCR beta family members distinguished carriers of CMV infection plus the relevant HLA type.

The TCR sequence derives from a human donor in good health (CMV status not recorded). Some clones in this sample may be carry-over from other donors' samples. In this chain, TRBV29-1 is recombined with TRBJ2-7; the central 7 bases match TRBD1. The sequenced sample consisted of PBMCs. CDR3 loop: CSVGFRGSYEQYF. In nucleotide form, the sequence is TGCAGCGTTGGGTTCAGGGGGTCCTACGAGCAGTACTTC.